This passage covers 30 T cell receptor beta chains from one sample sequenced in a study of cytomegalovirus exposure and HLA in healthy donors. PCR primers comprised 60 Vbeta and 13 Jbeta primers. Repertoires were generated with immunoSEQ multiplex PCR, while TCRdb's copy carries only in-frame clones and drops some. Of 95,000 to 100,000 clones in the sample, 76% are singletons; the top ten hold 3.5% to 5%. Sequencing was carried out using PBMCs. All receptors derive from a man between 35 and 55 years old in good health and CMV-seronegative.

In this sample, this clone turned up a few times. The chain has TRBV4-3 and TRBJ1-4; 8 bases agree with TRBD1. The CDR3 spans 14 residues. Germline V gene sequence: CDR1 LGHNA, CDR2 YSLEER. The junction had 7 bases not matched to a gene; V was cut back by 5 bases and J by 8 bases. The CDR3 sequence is CASSYRRDREKLFF. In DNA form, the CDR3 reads TGCGCCAGCAGCTATAGAAGGGACAGGGAAAAACTGTTTTTT.

CDR3 loop: CASSWDRGHEQFF. The CDR3, as DNA: TGTGCCAGCAGCTGGGACAGGGGGCATGAGCAGTTCTTC. The chain links TRBV7-3 to TRBJ2-1; 12 bases are a match to TRBD1. The V and J ends lost 4 bases and 8 bases, in that order; junction bases with no gene match: 0. Per the germline V gene, CDR1 is SGHTA and CDR2 is FQGTGA. The CDR3 runs 13 residues.

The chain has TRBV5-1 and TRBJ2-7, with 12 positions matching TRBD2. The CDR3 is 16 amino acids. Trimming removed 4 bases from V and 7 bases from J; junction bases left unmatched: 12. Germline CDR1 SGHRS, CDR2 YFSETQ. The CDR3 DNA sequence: TGCGCCAGCAGCCTTACGACTAGCGGGGGAACCGCGGAGCAGTACTTC. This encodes CASSLTTSGGTAEQYF. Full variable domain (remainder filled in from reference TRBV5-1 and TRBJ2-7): KAGVTQTPRYLIKTRGQQVTLSCSPISGHRSVSWYQQTPGQGLQFLFEYFSETQRNKGNFPGRFSGRQFSNSRSEMNVSTLELGDSALYLCASSLTTSGGTAEQYFGPGTRLTVT.

DNA for the CDR3: TGTGCCAGCAGCGCTGACACAGGGAGCTATGGCTACACCTTC. This encodes CASSADTGSYGYTF. V and J are TRBV9 and TRBJ1-2; possible D gene TRBD1, 6 bases. Germline V gives CDR1 SGDLS, CDR2 YYNGEE. This CDR3 is 14 amino acids long. V was trimmed by 3 bases and J by 4 bases, leaving 13 bases between them. Looking up the rest from reference TRBV9 and TRBJ1-2 gives the full variable domain: DSGVTQTPKHLITATGQRVTLRCSPRSGDLSVYWYQQSLDQGLQFLIQYYNGEERAKGNILERFSAQQFPDLHSELNLSSLELGDSALYFCASSADTGSYGYTFGSGTRLTVV.

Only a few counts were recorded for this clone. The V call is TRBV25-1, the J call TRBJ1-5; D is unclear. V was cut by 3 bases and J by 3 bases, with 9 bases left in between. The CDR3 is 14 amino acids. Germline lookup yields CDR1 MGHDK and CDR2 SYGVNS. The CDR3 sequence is CASSDGRFNQPQHF. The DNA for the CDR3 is TGTGCCAGCAGTGACGGTCGGTTCAATCAGCCCCAGCATTTT.

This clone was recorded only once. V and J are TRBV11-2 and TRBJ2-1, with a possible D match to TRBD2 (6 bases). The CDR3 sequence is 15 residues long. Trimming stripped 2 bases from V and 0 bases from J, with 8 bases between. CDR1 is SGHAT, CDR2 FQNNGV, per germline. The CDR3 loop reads CASSLLASSYNEQFF. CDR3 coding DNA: TGTGCCAGCAGCTTACTAGCGAGCTCCTACAATGAGCAGTTCTTC.

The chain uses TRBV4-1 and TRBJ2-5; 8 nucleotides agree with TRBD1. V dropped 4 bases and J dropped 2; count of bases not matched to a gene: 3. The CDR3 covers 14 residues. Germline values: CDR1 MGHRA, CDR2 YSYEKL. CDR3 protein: CASSPGQAQETQYF. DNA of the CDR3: TGCGCCAGCAGCCCGGGACAGGCACAAGAGACCCAGTACTTC.

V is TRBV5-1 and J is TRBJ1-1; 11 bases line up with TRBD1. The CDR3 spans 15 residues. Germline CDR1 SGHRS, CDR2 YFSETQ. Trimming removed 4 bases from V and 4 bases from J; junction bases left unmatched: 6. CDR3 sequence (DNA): TGCGCCAGCAGCGCTTGGACAGGGGGCGGCACTGAAGCTTTCTTT. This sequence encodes CASSAWTGGGTEAFF.

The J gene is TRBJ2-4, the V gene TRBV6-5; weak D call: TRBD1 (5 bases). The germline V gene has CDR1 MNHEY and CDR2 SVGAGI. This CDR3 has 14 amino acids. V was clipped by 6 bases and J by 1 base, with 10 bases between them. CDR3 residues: CASRTPGAKNIQYF. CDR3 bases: TGTGCCAGCAGGACCCCAGGGGCCAAAAACATTCAGTACTTC.

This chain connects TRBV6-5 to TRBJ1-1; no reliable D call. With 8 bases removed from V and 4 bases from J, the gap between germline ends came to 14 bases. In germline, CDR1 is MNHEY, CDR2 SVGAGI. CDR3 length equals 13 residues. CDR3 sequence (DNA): TGTGCCAGCCGGGAGGCGTCGTTCACTGAAGCTTTCTTT. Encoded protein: CASREASFTEAFF.

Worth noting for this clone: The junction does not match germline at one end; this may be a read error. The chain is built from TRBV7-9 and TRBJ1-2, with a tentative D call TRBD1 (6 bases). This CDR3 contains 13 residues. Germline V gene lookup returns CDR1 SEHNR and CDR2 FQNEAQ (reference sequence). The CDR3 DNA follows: TGTTCCAGCAGTTCCCAGGGGTATGAGGGCTACACCTTC. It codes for CSSSSQGYEGYTF.

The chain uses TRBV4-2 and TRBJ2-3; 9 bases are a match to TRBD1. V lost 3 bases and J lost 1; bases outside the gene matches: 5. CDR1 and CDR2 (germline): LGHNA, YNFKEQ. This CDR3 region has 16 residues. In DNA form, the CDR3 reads TGTGCCAGCAGCCACCCAGACAGGGGGGGCACAGATACGCAGTATTTT. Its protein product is CASSHPDRGGTDTQYF.

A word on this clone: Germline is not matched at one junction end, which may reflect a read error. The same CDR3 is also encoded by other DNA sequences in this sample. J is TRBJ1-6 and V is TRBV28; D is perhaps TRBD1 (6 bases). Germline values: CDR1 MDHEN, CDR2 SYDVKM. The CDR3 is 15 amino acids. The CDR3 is CASSRTVGYNSPLHF. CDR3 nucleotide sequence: TGTGCCAGCAGCAGGACAGTAGGCTATAATTCCCCCCTCCACTTT. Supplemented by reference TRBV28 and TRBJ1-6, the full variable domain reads DVKVTQSSRYLVKRTGEKVFLECVQDMDHENMFWYRQDPGLGLRLIYFSYDVKMKEKGDIPEGYSVSREKKERFSLILESASTNQTSMYLCASSRTVGYNSPLHFGNGTRLTVT.

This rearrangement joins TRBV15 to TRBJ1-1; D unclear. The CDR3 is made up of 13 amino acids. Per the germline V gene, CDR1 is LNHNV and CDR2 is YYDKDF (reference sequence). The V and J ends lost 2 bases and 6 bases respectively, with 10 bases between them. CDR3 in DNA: TGTGCCACCAGCAGATTGGCCGGGTCTGAAGCTTTCTTT. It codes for CATSRLAGSEAFF.

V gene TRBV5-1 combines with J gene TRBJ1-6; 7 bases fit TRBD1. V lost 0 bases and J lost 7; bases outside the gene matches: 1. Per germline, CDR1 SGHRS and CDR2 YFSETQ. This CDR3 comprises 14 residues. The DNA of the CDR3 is TGCGCCAGCAGCTTGGGACAGGGAAATTCACCCCTCCACTTT. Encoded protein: CASSLGQGNSPLHF.

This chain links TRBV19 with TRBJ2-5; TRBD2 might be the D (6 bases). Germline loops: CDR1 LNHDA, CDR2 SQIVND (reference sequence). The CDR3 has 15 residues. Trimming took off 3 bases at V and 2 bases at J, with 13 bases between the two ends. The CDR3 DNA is TGTGCCAGTAGTATTAAGGGCGGGATACAAGAGACCCAGTACTTC. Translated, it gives CASSIKGGIQETQYF.

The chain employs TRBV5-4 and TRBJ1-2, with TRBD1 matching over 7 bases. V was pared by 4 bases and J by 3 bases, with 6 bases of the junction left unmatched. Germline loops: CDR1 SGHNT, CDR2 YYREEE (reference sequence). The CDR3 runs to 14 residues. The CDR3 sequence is CASSISDRDYGYTF. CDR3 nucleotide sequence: TGTGCCAGCAGCATATCCGACAGGGACTATGGCTACACCTTC. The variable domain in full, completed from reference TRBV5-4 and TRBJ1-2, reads ETGVTQSPTHLIKTRGQQVTLRCSSQSGHNTVSWYQQALGQGPQFIFQYYREEENGRGNFPPRFSGLQFPNYSSELNVNALELDDSALYLCASSISDRDYGYTFGSGTRLTVV.

The CDR3 sequence is CATSRGRGNTGELFF. CDR3 DNA: TGTGCCACCAGCAGGGGAAGGGGGAACACCGGGGAGCTGTTTTTT. The V gene is TRBV15, the J gene TRBJ2-2; a weak D match, TRBD1 (5 bases). CDR1 and CDR2 from the germline V gene are LNHNV and YYDKDF (reference sequence). The CDR3 sequence is 15 residues long. Trimming took off 3 bases at V and 1 base at J, with 9 bases between the two ends.

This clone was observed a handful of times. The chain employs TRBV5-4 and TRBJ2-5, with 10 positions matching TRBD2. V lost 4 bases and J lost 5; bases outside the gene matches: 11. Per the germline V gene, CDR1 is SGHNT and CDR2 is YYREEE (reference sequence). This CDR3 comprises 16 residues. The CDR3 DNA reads TGTGCCAGCAGCCGACAGCGGGGGGGCATGGGGGAGACCCAGTACTTC. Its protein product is CASSRQRGGMGETQYF.

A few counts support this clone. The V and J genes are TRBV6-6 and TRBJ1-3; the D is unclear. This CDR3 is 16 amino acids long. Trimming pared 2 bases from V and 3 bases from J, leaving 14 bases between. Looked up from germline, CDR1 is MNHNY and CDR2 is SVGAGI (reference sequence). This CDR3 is CASSYARPGDGNTIYF. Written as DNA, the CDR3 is TGTGCCAGCAGTTACGCGCGACCCGGGGATGGAAACACCATATATTTT.

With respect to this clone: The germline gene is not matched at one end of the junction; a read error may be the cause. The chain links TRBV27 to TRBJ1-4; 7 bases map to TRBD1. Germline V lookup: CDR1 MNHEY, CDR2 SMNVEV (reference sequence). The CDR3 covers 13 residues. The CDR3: CVSSLQGNEKLFF. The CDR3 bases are TGTGTCAGCAGTTTACAGGGGAATGAAAAACTGTTTTTT.

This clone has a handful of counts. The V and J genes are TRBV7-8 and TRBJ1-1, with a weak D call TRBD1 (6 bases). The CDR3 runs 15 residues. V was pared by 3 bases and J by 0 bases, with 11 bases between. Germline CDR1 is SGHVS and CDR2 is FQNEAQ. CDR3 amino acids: CASSFRDTMNTEAFF. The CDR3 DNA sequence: TGTGCCAGCAGCTTCCGGGACACCATGAACACTGAAGCTTTCTTT. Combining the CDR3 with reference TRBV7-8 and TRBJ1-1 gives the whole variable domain GAGVSQSPRYKVAKRGQDVALRCDPISGHVSLFWYQQALGQGPEFLTYFQNEAQLDKSGLPSDRFFAERPEGSVSTLKIQRTQQEDSAVYLCASSFRDTMNTEAFFGQGTRLTVV.

This CDR3 reads CASSIPGQGSRGYTF. The CDR3 bases are TGTGCCAGTAGTATCCCGGGACAGGGGAGCAGGGGCTACACCTTC. The V call is TRBV19, the J call TRBJ1-2; TRBD1 aligns across 10 bases. CDR1 is LNHDA, CDR2 SQIVND, per germline (reference sequence). The CDR3 runs 15 residues. J was trimmed by 8 bases and V by 3 bases; bases with no gene match: 9.

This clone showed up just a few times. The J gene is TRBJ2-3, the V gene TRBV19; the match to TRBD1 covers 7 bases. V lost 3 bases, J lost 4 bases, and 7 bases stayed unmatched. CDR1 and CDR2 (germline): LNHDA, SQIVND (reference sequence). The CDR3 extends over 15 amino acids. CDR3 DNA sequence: TGTGCCAGTAGTATCAGGGGGACGCAAGCAGATACGCAGTATTTT. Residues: CASSIRGTQADTQYF.

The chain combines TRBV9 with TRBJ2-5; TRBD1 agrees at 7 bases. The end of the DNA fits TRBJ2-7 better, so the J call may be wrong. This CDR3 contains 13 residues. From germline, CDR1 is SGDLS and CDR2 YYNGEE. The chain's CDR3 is CASSPDREYEQYF. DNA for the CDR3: TGTGCCAGCAGCCCTGACAGGGAGTACGAGCAGTACTTC.

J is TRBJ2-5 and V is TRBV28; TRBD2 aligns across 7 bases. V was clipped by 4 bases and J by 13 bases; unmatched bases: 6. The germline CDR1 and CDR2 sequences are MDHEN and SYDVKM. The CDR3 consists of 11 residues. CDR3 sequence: CASSSRDYPYF. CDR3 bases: TGTGCCAGCAGTTCCCGGGACTATCCGTACTTC.

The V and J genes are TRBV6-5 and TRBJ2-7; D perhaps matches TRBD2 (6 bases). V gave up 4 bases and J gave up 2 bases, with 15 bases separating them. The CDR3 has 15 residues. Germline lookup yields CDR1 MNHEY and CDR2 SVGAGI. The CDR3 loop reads CASSSDGTGTYEQYF. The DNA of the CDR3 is TGTGCCAGCAGTTCGGACGGGACTGGGACCTACGAGCAGTACTTC.

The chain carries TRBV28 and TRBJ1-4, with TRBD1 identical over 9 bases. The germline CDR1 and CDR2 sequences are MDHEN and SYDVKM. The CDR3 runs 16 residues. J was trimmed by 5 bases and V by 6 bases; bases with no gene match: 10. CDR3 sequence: CASRRGTGNRNEKLFF. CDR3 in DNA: TGTGCCAGCAGGAGGGGGACAGGGAACAGAAATGAAAAACTGTTTTTT.

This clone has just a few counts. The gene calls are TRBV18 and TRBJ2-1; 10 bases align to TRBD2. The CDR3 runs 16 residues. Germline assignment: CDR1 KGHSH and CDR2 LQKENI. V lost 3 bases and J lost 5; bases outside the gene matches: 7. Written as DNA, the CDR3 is TGTGCCAGCTCACCGTATAGGACTAGCGGAAACAATGAGCAGTTCTTC. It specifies CASSPYRTSGNNEQFF. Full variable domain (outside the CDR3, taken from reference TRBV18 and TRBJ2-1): NAGVMQNPRHLVRRRGQEARLRCSPMKGHSHVYWYRQLPEEGLKFMVYLQKENIIDESGMPKERFSAEFPKEGPSILRIQQVVRGDSAAYFCASSPYRTSGNNEQFFGPGTRLTVL.

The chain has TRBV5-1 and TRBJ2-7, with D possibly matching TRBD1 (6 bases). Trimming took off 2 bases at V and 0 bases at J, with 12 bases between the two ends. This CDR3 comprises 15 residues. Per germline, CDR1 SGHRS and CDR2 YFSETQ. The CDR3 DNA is TGCGCCAGCAGCTTATCCGGGACAAACTCCTACGAGCAGTACTTC. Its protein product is CASSLSGTNSYEQYF.